This is a list of T cell receptor beta chains from one sample in a study of early T cells in non-severe SARS-CoV-2 infection. MiXCR was run by TCRdb on the 5' RACE reads, yielding one entry per CDR3 protein. The data show around 67,000 distinct CDR3 sequences, over 9.5% seen once. Sequenced here: whole blood, sampled at baseline. The receptors were gathered from an adult who was a healthcare worker with PCR-confirmed SARS-CoV-2 infection or an uninfected control (not recorded which). The CDR3 runs from the conserved cysteine through the conserved F or W. A D gene is named only where the DNA matches it firmly.

TRBV5-1	TRBD1	TRBJ2-1	CASSLRTGDTTEQFF
TRBV29-1	TRBD2	TRBJ2-4	CSVPTLGGNQDF
TRBV5-4	NA	TRBJ2-2	CASSSSLANTGELFF
TRBV3-1	NA	TRBJ1-2	CASSQEQGYTF
TRBV7-2	NA	TRBJ1-1	CASSPRAGTEAFF
TRBV6-6	NA	TRBJ2-5	CASSWSTKGETQYF
TRBV27	TRBD2	TRBJ2-1	CASSTIAGGSYNEQFF
TRBV15	NA	TRBJ1-4	CATSNGAVSNEKLFF
TRBV20-1	NA	TRBJ2-2	CSAREGRANTGELFF
TRBV10-3	NA	TRBJ1-2	CAITLLPGGGYTF
TRBV5-1	NA	TRBJ2-5	CASSPTTDLGTQYF
TRBV7-9	NA	TRBJ2-7	CASSPQGIEQYF
TRBV10-3	TRBD2	TRBJ2-3	CAISELLAGQSTDTQYF
TRBV4-3	NA	TRBJ1-4	CASSQDSGRLFF
TRBV6-5	NA	TRBJ2-5	CASSNGHINQETQYF
TRBV7-3	TRBD1	TRBJ2-3	CASSAAGGGTDTQYF
TRBV28	NA	TRBJ2-4	CASSFQRGKNIQYF
TRBV2	NA	TRBJ2-7	CASAQGYEQYF
TRBV5-4	NA	TRBJ2-3	CASREGTGPAYTQYF
TRBV6-1	TRBD2	TRBJ2-7	CATKRGLAYEQYF
TRBV12-3/TRBV12-4	NA	TRBJ2-3	CASSFGDSTDTQYF
TRBV11-2	NA	TRBJ1-2	CASSLVAGGYGYTF
TRBV5-1	TRBD1	TRBJ1-4	CASSPQTGVQEKLFF
TRBV6-6	NA	TRBJ1-1	CASSLTAEAFF
TRBV25-1	NA	TRBJ2-6	CASSVPGANVLTF
TRBV24-1	TRBD1	TRBJ1-5	CATSTRDRGRCNQPQHF
TRBV7-6	NA	TRBJ1-4	CASSLLGGRLSEKLFF